This T cell receptor (beta chain) stems from a study of post-analysis software for immune sequencing data. The study's findings and limits: Relative to controls, patients had a handful of TRBV segments at higher frequency, with TRBV5-6, TRBV5-1 and TRBV20-1 among these.

This clonotype showed up just a few times. Antigen specificity is unknown. The CDR3 has 12 residues. The V gene's germline CDR1 is WNHNN and CDR2 SYGVQD (reference sequence). Trimming cost V 11 bases and J 5 bases, with 16 bases left between them. Presence of unique molecular identifiers characterized the TCR beta cDNA libraries. TCRdb reanalysed the PCR reads using MiXCR and keeps one entry per CDR3 protein. The sample lists around 440,000 distinct CDR3 sequences; roughly 45% were seen once. This chain links TRBV10-1 with TRBJ2-7; no clear D. The TCR sequence derives from a girl between 10 and 17 years old with multiple sclerosis. The sequenced sample was blood. CDR3 in amino acids: CAGQLGSDEQYF. The CDR3 DNA is TGCGCCGGGCAGCTTGGCTCGGACGAGCAGTACTTC.